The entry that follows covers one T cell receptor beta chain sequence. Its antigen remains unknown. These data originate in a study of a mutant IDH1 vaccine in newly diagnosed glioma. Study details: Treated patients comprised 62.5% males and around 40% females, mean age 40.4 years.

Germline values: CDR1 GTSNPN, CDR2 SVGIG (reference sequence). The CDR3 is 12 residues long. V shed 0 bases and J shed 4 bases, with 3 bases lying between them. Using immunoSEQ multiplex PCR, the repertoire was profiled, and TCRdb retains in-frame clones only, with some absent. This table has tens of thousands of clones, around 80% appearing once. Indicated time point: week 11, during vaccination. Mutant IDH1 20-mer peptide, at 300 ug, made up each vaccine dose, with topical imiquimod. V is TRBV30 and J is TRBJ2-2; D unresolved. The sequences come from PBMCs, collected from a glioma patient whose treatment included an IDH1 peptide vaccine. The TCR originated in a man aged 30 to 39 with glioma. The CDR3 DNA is TGTGCCTGGAGTGTATTCACCGGGGAGCTGTTTTTT. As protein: CAWSVFTGELFF.